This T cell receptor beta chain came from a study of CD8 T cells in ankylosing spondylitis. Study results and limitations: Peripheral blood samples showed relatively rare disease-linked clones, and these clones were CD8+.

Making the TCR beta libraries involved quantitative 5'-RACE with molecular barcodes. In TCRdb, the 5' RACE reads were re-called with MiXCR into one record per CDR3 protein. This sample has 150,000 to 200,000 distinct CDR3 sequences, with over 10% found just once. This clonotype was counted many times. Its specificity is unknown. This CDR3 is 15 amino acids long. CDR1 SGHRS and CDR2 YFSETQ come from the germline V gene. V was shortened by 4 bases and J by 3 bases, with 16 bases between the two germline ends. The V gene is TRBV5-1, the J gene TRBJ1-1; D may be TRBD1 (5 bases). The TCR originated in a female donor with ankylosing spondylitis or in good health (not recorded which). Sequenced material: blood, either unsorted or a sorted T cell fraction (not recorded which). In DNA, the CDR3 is TGCGCCAGCAGCCTGAGTACTTCGGGGCACACTGAAGCTTTCTTT. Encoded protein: CASSLSTSGHTEAFF.